What follows are 8 T cell receptor beta chains derived from one specimen sequenced in a study of tumor and adjacent non-tumor tissue in lung cancer. A modified ARM-PCR protocol with three rounds of nested PCR amplified TCRbeta. TCRdb recomputed calls from the multiplex PCR reads with MiXCR, one row per CDR3 protein. Found here are over 100,000 distinct CDR3 sequences, 50% to 70% of them singletons; the top ten hold over 15%. RNA was extracted from bulk tissue without any cell sorting. The normal lung tissue was taken more than 3 cm from the tumor edge. Specimen: distant non-tumor lung tissue. These receptors were taken from a man aged 55 to 69 with non-small cell lung cancer.

J is TRBJ1-2 and V is TRBV7-9; D is perhaps TRBD1 (5 bases). Trimming left V 5 bases short and J 6 bases short, with 13 bases between. Germline-derived CDR1 and CDR2 are SEHNR and FQNEAQ (reference sequence). The CDR3 runs 13 residues. The CDR3 here is CASSPDSNHGYTF. CDR3 DNA sequence: TGTGCCAGCAGCCCTGACAGCAACCATGGCTACACCTTC.

On this clonotype itself: A read error may produce the germline difference seen at one junction end. The CDR3 nucleotides read TGTGCCATCGTCCAGGCCGAGCAATACTTC. This codes for CAIVQAEQYF. The chain joins TRBV6-1 to TRBJ2-7; no clear D. CDR1 and CDR2 (germline): MNHNS, SASEGT. This CDR3 has 10 residues.

The V gene is TRBV20-1, the J gene TRBJ1-2, with 7 positions matching TRBD1. From germline, CDR1 is DFQATT and CDR2 SNEGSKA (reference sequence). The CDR3 is 16 residues long. The V segment lost 0 bases and the J segment 2 bases; nucleotides outside the gene matches: 9. CDR3 nucleotides: TGCAGTGCTAGAGAAACCGGGACAGAAATGAACTATGGCTACACCTTC. Translated: CSARETGTEMNYGYTF.

J is TRBJ2-1 and V is TRBV6-1; D remains ambiguous. The CDR3 is 14 residues long. Deletions cut 11 bases from V and 3 bases from J, with 17 bases between. Germline loops: CDR1 MNHNS, CDR2 SASEGT. In DNA form, the CDR3 reads TGTGCCGGCATGGCGAATCCCTACTACAATGAGCAGTTCTTC. Translating gives CAGMANPYYNEQFF.

A word on this clonotype: One end of the junction is discordant with germline, which a read error may explain. As DNA, the CDR3 is TGTAGCCACGGCTACAATGAGCAGTACTTC. Amino acids: CSHGYNEQYF. V gene TRBV29-1 combines with J gene TRBJ2-1; D ambiguous. Matching the DNA end better, TRBJ2-7 makes the J call doubtful. CDR3 size: 10 residues. Germline V gene lookup returns CDR1 SQVTM and CDR2 ANQGSEA.

The chain couples TRBV6-6 to TRBJ1-5; TRBD1 matches at 7 bases. The CDR3 is 13 residues long. Looked up from germline, CDR1 is MNHNY and CDR2 is SVGAGI (reference sequence). The CDR3: CVNSRDSQQPQHF. DNA for the CDR3: TGTGTCAACAGTAGGGACAGTCAGCAGCCCCAGCATTTT.

Comment on this clonotype: This may be a read error, as it is one base from a much larger clone. V is TRBV12-3 or TRBV12-4 and J is TRBJ2-3, with a tentative D call TRBD1 (6 bases). The CDR3 is 15 residues long. The CDR3 DNA follows: TGTACCAGCAGCCCTTTTGGGGGCCGTGGAGATACGCAGTATTTT. This translates into CTSSPFGGRGDTQYF.

There are many counts of this clonotype. This chain links TRBV12-3 or TRBV12-4 with TRBJ1-2; weak D call: TRBD1 (5 bases). This CDR3 has 16 residues. Trimming cost V 7 bases and J 8 bases, with 26 bases left between them. In nucleotides, the CDR3 is TGTGCCAGCATCCTCATACCCAGGGATAAGTCTAAAGGCTACACCTTC. Its translation is CASILIPRDKSKGYTF.